Described below is a single T cell receptor (beta chain) sequence and its context. Its antigen remains unidentified. TCRdb's table, derived via immunoSEQ multiplex PCR, lists solely in-frame clones and lacks some. The sample lists approximately 20,000 clones, approximately 79% occurring once. This record comes from a study of T cell responses to AZD1222 COVID-19 vaccine. The study, taken as a whole, reports: A rise in Spike-specific TCR breadth and depth followed two AZD1222 doses. In a largely white British group with more females than males, clonal diversity was possibly underestimated. Seropositive status at baseline applied to only six AZD1222 recipients. Unmutated regions of variants are reportedly targeted by nearly half of spike-specific TCRs.

This CDR3 is built from 12 residues. The ends were cut back, 6 bases at V and 6 bases at J, with 9 bases in the middle. Germline CDR1 is KGHDR and CDR2 is SFDVKD. The rearrangement links TRBV24-1 to TRBJ2-3, with a tentative D call TRBD1 (5 bases). The receptor's source is an adult in good health. The material was peripheral blood, obtained on day 0 of AZD1222 vaccination. The CDR3 protein is CATSTGSDTQYF. The CDR3 DNA reads TGTGCCACCAGTACAGGTTCGGATACGCAGTATTTT.